The 17 T cell receptor beta chains below come from one sample, sequenced in a study of blood T cell repertoires in COVID-19. Generated by immunoSEQ multiplex PCR, the TCRdb table keeps only in-frame clones and is missing some. The data show some 83,000 clones, 81% seen once. The sample was peripheral blood. These receptors came from an elderly man with acute or convalescent COVID-19.

This clone was counted between two and nine times. The chain employs TRBV5-1 and TRBJ2-1; D may be TRBD1 (7 bases). Germline loops: CDR1 SGHRS, CDR2 YFSETQ. The CDR3 runs 16 residues. V was clipped by 0 bases and J by 3 bases, with 13 bases between them. This CDR3 reads CASSLARGTDYNEQFF. The CDR3 bases are TGCGCCAGCAGCTTGGCACGGGGGACAGACTACAATGAGCAGTTCTTC.

The chain links TRBV5-5 to TRBJ1-2; D not certain. Germline loops: CDR1 SGHKS, CDR2 YYEKEE (reference sequence). This CDR3 region has 13 residues. V lost 2 bases to trimming and J lost 8 bases, with 13 bases between them. CDR3 region: CASSFLDPGGYTF. The CDR3 DNA reads as TGTGCCAGCAGCTTTCTAGACCCCGGGGGCTACACCTTC.

The V call is TRBV18, the J call TRBJ1-2; 9 nucleotides line up with TRBD1. The length of the CDR3 is 15 residues. Per the germline V gene, CDR1 is KGHSH and CDR2 is LQKENI. V was pared by 3 bases and J by 2 bases, with 4 bases of the junction left unmatched. The CDR3 DNA is TGTGCCAGCTCACCTCGGACAGGGGCAAACTATGGCTACACCTTC. Protein: CASSPRTGANYGYTF.

Comments on this clone: A read error may account for a junction end that differs from germline. V and J are TRBV7-2 and TRBJ1-1, with 9 bases aligning to TRBD1. CDR1 SGHTA and CDR2 FQGNSA come from the germline V gene. The length of the CDR3 is 15 residues. CDR3 in DNA: TGTGCCAGCAGCTTAGGTGGGACAGGGAAGGGTGAAGCTTTTTTT. Translating it yields CASSLGGTGKGEAFF.

The chain joins TRBV3-1 (or the pseudogene TRBV3-2) to TRBJ1-2; 8 nucleotides match TRBD1. Trimming took 1 base from V and 5 from J; bases not matched to a gene: 6. This CDR3 has 15 residues. CDR1 and CDR2 (germline): LGHDT, YNNKEL (reference sequence). CDR3 bases: TGTGCCAGCAGCCAAGCCAGGGGGCGAGGATATGGCTACACCTTC. Its protein product is CASSQARGRGYGYTF.

The chain is built from TRBV4-1 and TRBJ1-3; TRBD1 aligns across 9 bases. Germline loops: CDR1 MGHRA, CDR2 YSYEKL. CDR3 length equals 17 residues. Germline trimming cut 5 bases from V and 3 bases from J; bases unmatched to any gene: 11. This CDR3 reads CASSTIQGATDGNTIYF. Here the CDR3 DNA reads TGCGCCAGCAGCACAATACAGGGGGCGACGGATGGAAACACCATATATTTT.

V is TRBV7-2 and J is TRBJ2-7; 10 bases fit TRBD1. The CDR3 extends over 15 amino acids. The V and J ends lost 0 bases and 4 bases, in that order; junction bases with no gene match: 3. Germline assignment: CDR1 SGHTA and CDR2 FQGNSA. This chain's CDR3 is CASSLATGGGYEQYF. In nucleotides, the CDR3 is TGTGCCAGCAGCTTAGCGACAGGGGGCGGGTACGAGCAGTACTTC.

The V gene is TRBV10-2, the J gene TRBJ1-2; 9 nucleotides align to TRBD1. The V gene's germline CDR1 is WSHSY and CDR2 SAAADI. The junction had 5 bases not matched to a gene; V was cut back by 5 bases and J by 7 bases. There are 13 residues in the CDR3. CDR3 nucleotide sequence: TGCGCCAGCAGTAATACAGGGGGCGTTGGCTACACCTTC. Protein product: CASSNTGGVGYTF.

Turning to this clone: The same CDR3 arises from other DNA sequences in this sample as well. The chain links TRBV2 to TRBJ2-7, with 7 bases fitting TRBD1. The V gene end was trimmed by 8 bases and the J gene end by 0 bases; junction bases not matched to a gene: 1. In germline, CDR1 is SNHLY, CDR2 FYNNEI. This CDR3 region has 12 residues. In nucleotides, the CDR3 is TGTGCCAGCCGGGACAGCTCCTACGAGCAGTACTTC. This gives the protein CASRDSSYEQYF.

The table lists this clone with a few counts. The genes are TRBV7-8 and TRBJ1-2; the D is unclear. Germline CDR1 is SGHVS and CDR2 is FQNEAQ. The CDR3 loop spans 12 amino acids. Trimming shortened V by 5 bases and J by 8 bases, and 12 bases separated the two germline ends. The CDR3: CASSPPSGGYTF. The CDR3 DNA is TGTGCCAGCAGCCCCCCGAGCGGCGGCTACACCTTC.

J is TRBJ1-5 and V is TRBV5-1; a possible D gene is TRBD1 (5 bases). V lost 0 bases to trimming and J lost 3 bases, with 10 bases between them. Germline values: CDR1 SGHRS, CDR2 YFSETQ. This CDR3 is 15 amino acids long. DNA for the CDR3: TGCGCCAGCAGCTTGGGGTGGGGGGTCAATCAGCCCCAGCATTTT. Translated: CASSLGWGVNQPQHF.

In regard to this clone: Other nucleotide sequences in the sample specify the same CDR3. The chain joins TRBV5-6 to TRBJ1-1; 9 bases align to TRBD1. There are 15 residues in the CDR3. With V trimmed by 4 bases and J by 1 base, 5 bases remained unmatched. CDR1 SGHDT and CDR2 YYEEEE come from the germline V gene. CDR3 residues: CASSLTGGANTEAFF. The CDR3 DNA reads as TGTGCCAGCAGCCTCACAGGGGGCGCGAACACTGAAGCTTTCTTT.

V gene TRBV6-1 combines with J gene TRBJ1-5, with 9 nucleotides matching TRBD1. CDR1 MNHNS and CDR2 SASEGT come from the germline V gene. The CDR3 is made up of 15 amino acids. V lost 0 bases, J lost 6 bases, and 3 bases stayed unmatched. In DNA form, the CDR3 reads TGTGCCAGCAGTGAAGCGGGGACAGGGCCTCAGCCCCAGCATTTT. Translation: CASSEAGTGPQPQHF.

This chain joins TRBV4-1 and TRBJ2-3, with 7 bases matching TRBD2. This CDR3 is 16 amino acids long. Losses at the gene ends were 5 bases for V and 0 bases for J; bases not matched to a gene: 8. The germline CDR1 and CDR2 sequences are MGHRA and YSYEKL. In DNA, the CDR3 is TGCGCCAGCAGCTCAGCCAGCGGGACTAGCACAGATACGCAGTATTTT. Translating it yields CASSSASGTSTDTQYF.

This sequence joins TRBV28 and TRBJ2-7; TRBD2 matches 7 bases. The germline V gene has CDR1 MDHEN and CDR2 SYDVKM. V lost 4 bases, J lost 0 bases, and 3 bases stayed unmatched. There are 14 residues in the CDR3. CDR3 nucleotides: TGTGCCAGCAGTTCGGGCGGGAGCTCCTACGAGCAGTACTTC. It encodes CASSSGGSSYEQYF.

This chain uses TRBV5-1 with TRBJ2-7; 8 positions match TRBD1. J gave up 0 bases and V 4 bases, and 9 bases lay outside the gene matches. The germline CDR1 and CDR2 sequences are SGHRS and YFSETQ. The CDR3 covers 16 residues. CDR3 protein: CASSQARDRRSYEQYF. The CDR3 DNA reads as TGCGCCAGCAGCCAGGCCCGGGACAGGCGCTCCTACGAGCAGTACTTC. Full variable domain (rest looked up from reference TRBV5-1 and TRBJ2-7): KAGVTQTPRYLIKTRGQQVTLSCSPISGHRSVSWYQQTPGQGLQFLFEYFSETQRNKGNFPGRFSGRQFSNSRSEMNVSTLELGDSALYLCASSQARDRRSYEQYFGPGTRLTVT.

V usage is TRBV28 and J usage is TRBJ1-2; D is unclear. Trimming pared 2 bases from V and 2 bases from J, leaving 6 bases between. The germline V gene encodes CDR1 MDHEN and CDR2 SYDVKM. This CDR3 has 13 amino acids. The CDR3 loop reads CASSLTSNYGYTF. The CDR3 DNA reads as TGTGCCAGCAGTTTAACATCAAACTATGGCTACACCTTC.